These 22 T cell receptor beta chains originate from one sample sequenced in a study of radiotherapy plus CTLA-4 blockade in lung cancer. TCRdb's copy holds only in-frame clones and misses some; the assay was immunoSEQ multiplex PCR. The sample contains some 110,000 clones, around 84% of which appear only once. Here the sequenced sample was peripheral blood, taken from a patient treated with radiotherapy plus ipilimumab. These TCRs come from a human donor with non-small cell lung cancer that progressed on radiotherapy plus ipilimumab. Some clones in this sample may be carry-over from other donors' samples.

J is TRBJ2-3 and V is TRBV7-8; a weak D match, TRBD1 (5 bases). Trimming removed 6 bases from V and 6 bases from J, with 13 bases in between. The CDR3 totals 13 residues. Germline CDR1 and CDR2: SGHVS and FQNEAQ. DNA of the CDR3: TGTGCCAGCAGTGCCAATTACAGGGATACGCAGTATTTT. It specifies CASSANYRDTQYF.

The chain is built from TRBV7-2 and TRBJ1-5, with D unresolved. The CDR3 is made up of 13 amino acids. Germline assignment: CDR1 SGHTA and CDR2 FQGNSA. Trimming cost V 3 bases and J 4 bases, with 7 bases left between them. For the CDR3, the DNA is TGTGCCAGCAGCTTCCATGTTAATCAGCCCCAGCATTTT. It specifies CASSFHVNQPQHF.

The genes are TRBV7-6 and TRBJ1-2; 7 nucleotides match TRBD1. V lost 5 bases, J lost 4 bases, and 4 bases stayed unmatched. Germline values: CDR1 SGHVS, CDR2 FNYEAQ. The length of the CDR3 is 13 residues. This chain's CDR3 is CASSTRTGYGYTF. The CDR3 nucleotides are TGTGCCAGCAGCACCCGGACAGGCTATGGCTACACCTTC.

J is TRBJ2-2 and V is TRBV27; 13 bases align to TRBD2. This CDR3 has 16 residues. The trim removed 6 bases at V and 6 bases at J, leaving 7 bases unmatched. Germline CDR1 is MNHEY and CDR2 is SMNVEV (reference sequence). This chain's CDR3 is CASRALAGGPAGELFF. CDR3 DNA: TGTGCCAGCAGGGCACTAGCGGGGGGGCCGGCCGGGGAGCTGTTTTTT.

The V gene is TRBV7-8, the J gene TRBJ1-6; D might be TRBD1 (6 bases). The germline V gene encodes CDR1 SGHVS and CDR2 FQNEAQ. V lost 3 bases, J lost 4 bases, and 19 bases lay in between. The CDR3 runs to 18 residues. Here the CDR3 DNA reads TGTGCCAGCAGCTTCGACGTCCTCGACAGGTTATATAATTCACCCCTCCACTTT. Its translation: CASSFDVLDRLYNSPLHF.

This clone came up once. The chain links TRBV4-1 to TRBJ2-3, with 7 bases fitting TRBD1. The CDR3 covers 19 residues. Germline V gene data show CDR1 as MGHRA and CDR2 as YSYEKL. The V segment lost 4 bases and the J segment 1 base; nucleotides outside the gene matches: 17. CDR3 DNA sequence: TGCGCCAGCAGCCGTTCCGTACAGGGGCTCCTATCTCGCACAGATACGCAGTATTTT. Its protein product is CASSRSVQGLLSRTDTQYF.

The CDR3 spells CARTMMDGIGEQYF. CDR3 DNA: TGTGCCAGAACTATGATGGACGGGATTGGTGAGCAGTACTTC. The V and J genes are TRBV21-1 and TRBJ2-7; the D call of TRBD2 is as the table states it, not checked on the DNA. TRBV21-1 is tagged as a pseudogene. The CDR3 extends over 14 amino acids.

The chain recombines TRBV4-1 with TRBJ2-7; D may be TRBD1 (6 bases). V shed 0 bases and J shed 4 bases, with 16 bases lying between them. This CDR3 has 16 amino acids. Germline lookup yields CDR1 MGHRA and CDR2 YSYEKL. The CDR3 bases are TGCGCCAGCAGCCAAGATCGAATAGGGGGTCGGTACGAGCAGTACTTC. Translation: CASSQDRIGGRYEQYF.

The rearrangement joins TRBV30 to TRBJ2-3; TRBD1 matches at 8 bases. With V trimmed by 8 bases and J by 3 bases, 7 bases remained unmatched. CDR3 length equals 13 residues. In germline, CDR1 is GTSNPN, CDR2 SVGIG (reference sequence). CDR3 region: CASDRGLTDTQYF. DNA for the CDR3: TGTGCCAGCGACAGGGGCTTAACAGATACGCAGTATTTT.

The rearrangement links TRBV28 to TRBJ1-5; D uncertain. CDR3 size: 13 residues. The germline V gene encodes CDR1 MDHEN and CDR2 SYDVKM. V dropped 5 bases and J dropped 5 bases, with 10 bases sitting between them. CDR3 DNA: TGTGCCAGCAGTCTCGACACCGATCAGCCCCAGCATTTT. Translated: CASSLDTDQPQHF. The complete variable domain, with remaining parts taken from reference TRBV28 and TRBJ1-5, reads DVKVTQSSRYLVKRTGEKVFLECVQDMDHENMFWYRQDPGLGLRLIYFSYDVKMKEKGDIPEGYSVSREKKERFSLILESASTNQTSMYLCASSLDTDQPQHFGDGTRLSIL.

CDR3 DNA sequence: TGTGCCAGCAGCTCCGGGACTGAGATGAACACTGAAGCTTTCTTT. Protein product: CASSSGTEMNTEAFF. The chain carries TRBV5-4 and TRBJ1-1; a weak D match, TRBD1 (5 bases). The germline gives CDR1 SGHNT, CDR2 YYREEE (reference sequence). V was shortened by 3 bases and J by 0 bases, with 12 bases between the two germline ends. The CDR3 runs 15 residues. Filled out from reference TRBV5-4 and TRBJ1-1, the complete variable domain reads ETGVTQSPTHLIKTRGQQVTLRCSSQSGHNTVSWYQQALGQGPQFIFQYYREEENGRGNFPPRFSGLQFPNYSSELNVNALELDDSALYLCASSSGTEMNTEAFFGQGTRLTVV.

V and J are TRBV18 and TRBJ1-1; TRBD1 might be the D (5 bases). The CDR3 contains 13 residues. V lost 6 bases and J 4 bases, leaving 12 bases between the germline ends. Germline CDR1 is KGHSH and CDR2 is LQKENI. The CDR3, as DNA: TGTGCCAGCTCCCTGGCGGGGACCACTGAAGCTTTCTTT. Residues: CASSLAGTTEAFF.

CDR3 nucleotide sequence: TGCGCCAGCAGCCAACTTCCCGCGGTGGGGGGTAGAGGGGCCAACGTCCTGACTTTC. It translates to CASSQLPAVGGRGANVLTF. This chain connects TRBV4-3 to TRBJ2-6; possible D gene TRBD2, 6 bases. Germline CDR1 reads LGHNA; CDR2 reads YSLEER. Between the trimmed V and J ends, which lost 2 bases and 4 bases, there was a span of 21 bases. This CDR3 has 19 residues.

The chain joins TRBV5-4 to TRBJ1-2; D perhaps matches TRBD1 (6 bases). Germline lookup yields CDR1 SGHNT and CDR2 YYREEE (reference sequence). The V end was cut by 4 bases, the J end by 4 bases, with 14 bases between. The CDR3 consists of 14 residues. The CDR3 sequence is CASSLHRELYGYTF. As DNA, the CDR3 is TGTGCCAGCAGCCTTCACAGGGAACTCTATGGCTACACCTTC.

V is TRBV28 and J is TRBJ2-3; D is perhaps TRBD2 (7 bases). The germline V and J ends were trimmed by 7 bases and 0 bases, with 17 bases remaining between them. Per germline, CDR1 MDHEN and CDR2 SYDVKM. This CDR3 contains 16 residues. CDR3 DNA: TGTGCCAGCACCTACCTCGGGGGGCCTAGCACAGATACGCAGTATTTT. It specifies CASTYLGGPSTDTQYF.

The chain couples TRBV9 to TRBJ1-4, with a possible D match to TRBD1 (5 bases). The CDR3 covers 13 residues. Germline V gene data show CDR1 as SGDLS and CDR2 as YYNGEE. V lost 4 bases and J 8 bases, leaving 12 bases between the germline ends. The CDR3 DNA follows: TGTGCCAGCAGCCCGGGGGTAGGGGAAAAACTGTTTTTT. Translated, it gives CASSPGVGEKLFF.

The chain recombines TRBV30 with TRBJ2-7; D is uncertain. This CDR3 has 13 amino acids. Trimming took off 1 base at V and 0 bases at J, with 7 bases between the two ends. Per germline, CDR1 GTSNPN and CDR2 SVGIG (reference sequence). The CDR3 sequence is CAWSGWDSYEQYF. CDR3 DNA sequence: TGTGCCTGGAGTGGCTGGGACTCCTACGAGCAGTACTTC.

The table lists this clone with a few counts. V is TRBV6-1 and J is TRBJ1-3; D might be TRBD1 (5 bases). CDR3 length equals 16 residues. The V gene lost 4 bases and the J gene lost 4 bases, with 17 bases spanning the gap. Germline CDR1 MNHNS, CDR2 SASEGT. The CDR3 nucleotides are TGTGCCAGCAGTGCAACGGGACCCTGGGAAGGAAACACCATATATTTT. This translates into CASSATGPWEGNTIYF.

The sample holds a few counts of this clone. The chain employs TRBV7-6 and TRBJ1-2; D unresolved. The V end was cut by 1 base, the J end by 7 bases, with 7 bases between. Per the germline V gene, CDR1 is SGHVS and CDR2 is FNYEAQ. There are 12 residues in the CDR3. The CDR3 here is CASSLGPAGYTF. The CDR3 DNA is TGTGCCAGCAGCTTAGGTCCTGCTGGCTACACCTTC.

The rearrangement uses TRBV4-2 and TRBJ2-2; D is undetermined. V lost 4 bases, J lost 6 bases, and 6 bases lay in between. CDR1 and CDR2 (germline): LGHNA, YNFKEQ. The CDR3 extends over 12 amino acids. In DNA form, the CDR3 reads TGTGCCAGCAGCCCCGTAGCCGGGGAGCTGTTTTTT. The encoded protein is CASSPVAGELFF.

J is TRBJ1-6 and V is TRBV7-8; the D gene is possibly TRBD1 (5 bases). The V gene lost 1 base and the J gene lost 9 bases, with 16 bases spanning the gap. The CDR3 runs to 16 residues. CDR1 SGHVS and CDR2 FQNEAQ come from the germline V gene. The CDR3 protein is CASSLGGGFTGSPLHF. As DNA, the CDR3 is TGTGCCAGCAGCTTAGGGGGGGGTTTCACAGGTTCACCCCTCCACTTT.

The rearrangement uses TRBV20-1 and TRBJ1-1; D not certain. Per germline, CDR1 DFQATT and CDR2 SNEGSKA (reference sequence). V was trimmed by 6 bases and J by 1 base, leaving 6 bases between them. The CDR3 has 11 residues. The CDR3 sequence is CSAWENTEAFF. The CDR3 DNA reads TGCAGTGCGTGGGAGAACACTGAAGCTTTCTTT.